Sequencing of this TCR beta chain was carried out in a study of blood T cell repertoires in COVID-19. About the research overall: PBMCs, B-cell-depleted T cells, or T cells provided the cDNA or gDNA that made up the material.

Methods used by the authors: Using reference gene primer amplification, nucleated cell counts were estimated. Clones were read by immunoSEQ multiplex PCR, and TCRdb kept only the in-frame ones, dropping some. The DNA gave D and trimming, while V, J and clone size come from that table. This table holds about 340,000 clones, 80% to 95% found once. V lost 4 bases to trimming and J lost 7 bases; unmatched junction nucleotides: 12. Germline CDR1 and CDR2: MDHEN and SYDVKM. This CDR3 contains 16 residues. Each recovered donor of Cohort 3 presented with two negative PCRs, clearance, or symptom resolution. The gene calls are TRBV28 and TRBJ1-4, with TRBD1 matching 7 bases. Sequencing was performed on PBMCs or T cells enriched from blood (not recorded which). This sequence originates from a woman in her 30s who had recovered from COVID-19. CDR3: CASSSPADREGEKLFF. As DNA, the CDR3 is TGTGCCAGCAGTTCCCCAGCTGACAGGGAAGGTGAAAAACTGTTTTTT.